This T cell receptor beta chain stems from a study of T cell responses to AZD1222 COVID-19 vaccine. Findings of the study overall: Baseline seropositivity characterized only a handful of AZD1222 recipients. Donors in the cohort were predominantly white British and more often female, and clonal diversity was possibly underestimated.

Note on this clone: The antigen is not known.

This CDR3 has 15 amino acids. Germline values: CDR1 SNHLY, CDR2 FYNNEI. The J segment lost 6 bases and the V segment lost 7 bases, leaving 7 bases of the junction unmatched. Measured with immunoSEQ multiplex PCR; TCRdb has only the in-frame clones, and not every one. The sample has 110,000 to 150,000 clones; approximately 86% are singletons. The V and J genes are TRBV2 and TRBJ1-5; 12 bases map to TRBD1. The receptor was isolated from an adult in good health. Sequenced material: peripheral blood, taken on day 0 of AZD1222 vaccination. The CDR3 coding sequence is TGTGCCAGCATCGGGGGGACAGGGGGCGGTCAGCCCCAGCATTTT. It codes for CASIGGTGGGQPQHF.